This entry features one T cell receptor (beta chain) sequence. Its antigen remains unidentified. Germline CDR1 SGDLS, CDR2 YYNGEE. Trimming shortened V by 3 bases and J by 2 bases, and 14 bases separated the two germline ends. This CDR3 has 15 residues. The sample belongs to a study of cytomegalovirus exposure and HLA in healthy donors. Whole-study findings and limits: Data from an earlier analysis indicated that most TCR beta V segments were productive either about 87% or about 30% of the time. According to a later analysis, most TCR beta chains associated with CMV appeared HLA-restricted.

Primers: 60 Vbeta forward and 13 Jbeta reverse. TCRdb's table, derived via immunoSEQ multiplex PCR, lists solely in-frame clones and lacks some. Of 75,000 to 95,000 clones in the sample, roughly 70% were seen once. The sequence derives from a man in his fifties in good health and CMV-seronegative. J is TRBJ2-5 and V is TRBV9; perhaps TRBD1 as D (6 bases). The sequenced sample consisted of PBMCs. The DNA of the CDR3 is TGTGCCAGCAGCGGTACAGGGTTCGCACAAGAGACCCAGTACTTC. Translated: CASSGTGFAQETQYF.